The sequence of this T cell receptor beta chain was determined in a study of shared clonotypes between healthy human individuals. General study findings and limits: Represented diversity, genetic and exposure-history alike, was limited by few donors.

Worth noting for this clone: Its antigen is not identified.

Every immunoSEQ plate was one replicate of a subset's evenly spread DNA. In the sorted-subset replicate PCRs, 200 ng DNA, 25,000 to 30,000 T cell genomes, was used. In the authors' workflow: As immunoSEQ supplied junction-only sequences (without quality scores), filtering differed. Method: immunoSEQ multiplex PCR; TCRdb's copy keeps in-frame clones and lacks some. The V and J calls and clone size were taken over from that table, and D and trimming were inferred from the DNA. The sample has around 550,000 clones, 96% seen once. The length of the CDR3 is 14 residues. Per the germline V gene, CDR1 is MDHEN and CDR2 is SYDVKM. V was clipped by 4 bases and J by 6 bases, with 16 bases between them.

Sequencing used naive CD4+ T cells sorted from blood. This sample's subset: CD45RA+ positively selected. This TCR came from a woman in her 30s in good health. The V gene is TRBV28, the J gene TRBJ2-7; a weak D match, TRBD2 (5 bases). CDR3 region: CASSWSGLAFEQYF. The CDR3 region has the DNA TGTGCCAGCAGTTGGTCGGGTCTAGCTTTCGAGCAGTACTTC.